The clone carrying this TCR beta chain is labeled medium-sized. Antigen specificity is unknown. Amplified regions were TCR beta CDR3 sequences from RNA transcripts. During a first-round RT-PCR of the TCR CDR3, the HTBI primer set was used. Each CDR3 protein gets one entry after TCRdb re-called the multiplex PCR reads with MiXCR. The table lists roughly 30,000 distinct CDR3 sequences, around 40% of them singletons. Between the trimmed V and J ends, which lost 3 bases and 3 bases, there was a span of 8 bases. The germline CDR1 and CDR2 sequences are WNHNN and SYGVQD (reference sequence). The CDR3 contains 13 residues. These data are taken from a study of T cells in Graves' hyperthyroidism and ophthalmopathy. Study-level results: Separation of ophthalmopathy from stable hyperthyroidism was achieved by a 13 V-J model.

The sequencing sample was made of blood. The J gene is TRBJ1-1, the V gene TRBV10-1; possibly TRBD1 for D (5 bases). The TCR comes from a woman aged 30 to 39 with Graves' hyperthyroidism. CDR3 residues: CASSDWGDTEAFF. The CDR3 bases are TGCGCCAGCAGTGACTGGGGGGACACTGAAGCTTTCTTT.